What follows is one TCR beta chain and its context. This specimen comes from a study of blood T cell repertoires in COVID-19. Study-wide context: In each case, the material was cDNA or gDNA derived from T cells, B-cell-depleted T cells, or PBMCs.

Study members were between roughly 18 and 100 years old and lived in 24 US regions. Which cohort a participant joined came from the clinical history participants gave. CDR1 is LGHNA and CDR2 is YSLEER in the germline V gene. Germline trimming cut 1 base from V and 3 bases from J; bases unmatched to any gene: 3. This CDR3 is 16 amino acids long. Original data processing: Nucleated cell number was recorded as an estimate derived from reference gene primer amplification. Libraries were prepared by immunoSEQ multiplex PCR; TCRdb keeps only in-frame clonotypes and omits some of them. The V and J calls and clone size come from that table; D and trimming were worked out from the DNA. The repertoire consists of about 210,000 clones, with 81% occurring once and the leading ten covering about 9.8%.

The chain recombines TRBV4-3 with TRBJ2-3; TRBD2 agrees at 11 bases. This sequence was found in a woman aged 50 to 65 with acute COVID-19. Source material: PBMCs or T cells enriched from blood (not recorded which). The CDR3 bases are TGCGCCAGCAGCCAAGTAGCGGGAGGGTATACAGATACGCAGTATTTT. As protein: CASSQVAGGYTDTQYF.